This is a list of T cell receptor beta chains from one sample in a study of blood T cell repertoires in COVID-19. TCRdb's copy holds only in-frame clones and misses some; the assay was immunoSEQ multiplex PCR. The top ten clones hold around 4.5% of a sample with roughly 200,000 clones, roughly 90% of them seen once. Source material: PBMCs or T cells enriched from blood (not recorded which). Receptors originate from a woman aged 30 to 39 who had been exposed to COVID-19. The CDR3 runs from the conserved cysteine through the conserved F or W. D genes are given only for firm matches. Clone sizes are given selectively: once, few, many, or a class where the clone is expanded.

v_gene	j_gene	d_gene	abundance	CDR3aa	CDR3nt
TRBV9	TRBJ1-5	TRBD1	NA	CASSVGTGGGQPQHF	TGTGCCAGCAGCGTAGGGACAGGGGGTGGTCAGCCCCAGCATTTT
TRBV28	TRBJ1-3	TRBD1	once	CASSTGGPGNTIYF	TGTGCCAGCAGTACAGGGGGACCTGGAAACACCATATATTTT
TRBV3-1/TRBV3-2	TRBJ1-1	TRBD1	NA	CASSQELDRGAFF	TGTGCCAGCAGCCAAGAGCTCGACAGGGGAGCTTTCTTT
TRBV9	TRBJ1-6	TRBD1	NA	CASRSTGDSSYNSPLHF	TGTGCCAGCAGGAGCACAGGGGATAGCTCCTATAATTCACCCCTCCACTTT
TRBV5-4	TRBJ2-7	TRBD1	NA	CASSKGQGELPEQYF	TGTGCCAGCAGCAAGGGACAGGGGGAGCTCCCCGAGCAGTACTTC
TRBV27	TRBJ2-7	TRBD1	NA	CASKRTGRYEQYF	TGTGCCAGCAAGCGGACAGGGAGATACGAGCAGTACTTC
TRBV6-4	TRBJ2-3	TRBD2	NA	CASSDGAGGSRDTQYF	TGTGCCAGCAGTGACGGAGCGGGGGGGAGCAGAGATACGCAGTATTTT
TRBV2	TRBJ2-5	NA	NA	CASTGQGLGETQYF	TGTGCCAGCACCGGGCAGGGTTTGGGGGAGACCCAGTACTTC
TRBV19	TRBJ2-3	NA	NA	CASSIIQGKGADTQYF	TGTGCCAGTAGTATAATACAGGGTAAAGGGGCAGATACGCAGTATTTT
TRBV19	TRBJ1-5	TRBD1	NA	CASSRGRDRANQPQHF	TGTGCCAGTAGTCGCGGCCGGGACAGGGCCAATCAGCCCCAGCATTTT
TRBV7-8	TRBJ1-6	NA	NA	CASSSRDWSSPLHF	TGTGCCAGCAGCTCCCGGGACTGGAGTTCACCCCTCCACTTT
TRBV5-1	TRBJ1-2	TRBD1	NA	CASSSGTGYNYGYTF	TGCGCCAGCAGCAGCGGGACAGGGTATAACTATGGCTACACCTTC
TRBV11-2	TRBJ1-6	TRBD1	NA	CASRAGTGSSPLHF	TGTGCCAGCAGAGCCGGGACAGGGTCTTCACCCCTCCACTTT
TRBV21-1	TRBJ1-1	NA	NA	CASSKGGGQDTEAFF	TGTGCCAGCAGCAAAGGGGGAGGGCAGGACACTGAAGCTTTCTTT
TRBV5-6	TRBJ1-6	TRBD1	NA	CASSSGTEIRSLHF	TGTGCCAGCAGCTCCGGGACAGAGATACGGTCCCTCCACTTT
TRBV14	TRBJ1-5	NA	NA	CASSRQGSRQDNSNQPQHF	TGTGCCAGCAGCCGACAAGGATCAAGACAGGACAATAGCAATCAGCCCCAGCATTTT
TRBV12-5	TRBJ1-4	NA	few	CASDSGQLNEKLFF	TGTGCTAGTGACAGTGGGCAGCTTAATGAAAAACTGTTTTTT
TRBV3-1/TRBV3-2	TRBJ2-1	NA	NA	CASSQEYGNEQFF	TGTGCCAGCAGCCAAGAATACGGTAATGAGCAGTTCTTC
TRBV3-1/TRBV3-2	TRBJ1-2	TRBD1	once	CASSQFDRANYGYTF	TGTGCCAGCAGCCAGTTTGACAGGGCTAACTATGGCTACACCTTC
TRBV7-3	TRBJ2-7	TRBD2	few	CASSSGGTSGSEQYF	TGTGCCAGCAGCTCCGGGGGGACTAGCGGTAGCGAGCAGTACTTC
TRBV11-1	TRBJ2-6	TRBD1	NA	CASSLATGTSGANVLTF	TGTGCCAGCAGCTTAGCGACAGGGACCTCTGGGGCCAACGTCCTGACTTTC
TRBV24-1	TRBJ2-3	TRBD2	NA	CATSDTRTSGGEDTQYF	TGTGCCACCAGTGATACCCGGACTAGCGGGGGGGAGGATACGCAGTATTTT
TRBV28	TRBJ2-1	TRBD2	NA	CASSLSPLGRGGSYNEQFF	TGTGCCAGCAGTTTATCCCCCCTCGGGCGGGGGGGCTCCTACAATGAGCAGTTCTTC
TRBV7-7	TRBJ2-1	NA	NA	CASSALGGRDPNEQFF	TGTGCTAGCAGCGCCCTGGGGGGACGAGACCCTAATGAGCAGTTCTTC
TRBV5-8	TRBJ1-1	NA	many	CASSLSIGEGVFF	TGTGCCAGCAGCCTGTCCATAGGGGAAGGTGTTTTCTTT
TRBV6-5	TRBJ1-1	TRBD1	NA	CASSFLGQGTDTEAFF	TGTGCCAGCAGTTTTCTGGGACAGGGAACTGACACTGAAGCTTTCTTT
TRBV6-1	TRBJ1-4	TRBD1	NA	CASSEPGGNEKLFF	TGTGCCAGCAGTGAACCAGGGGGTAATGAAAAACTGTTTTTT
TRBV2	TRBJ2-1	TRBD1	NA	CASSWDRGRDEQFF	TGTGCCAGCTCTTGGGACAGGGGACGGGATGAGCAGTTCTTC
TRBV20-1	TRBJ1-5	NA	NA	CSAGSNQPQHF	TGCAGTGCCGGTAGCAATCAGCCCCAGCATTTT
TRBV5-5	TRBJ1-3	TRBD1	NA	CASSFRDRVSSGNTIYF	TGTGCCAGCAGCTTCCGTGACAGGGTATCTTCTGGAAACACCATATATTTT
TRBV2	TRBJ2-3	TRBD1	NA	CASSDRTGSDTQYF	TGTGCCAGCAGTGACAGGACAGGCTCAGATACGCAGTATTTT
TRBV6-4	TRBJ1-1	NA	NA	CASSRGANTEAFF	TGTGCCAGCAGTCGGGGGGCGAACACTGAAGCTTTCTTT
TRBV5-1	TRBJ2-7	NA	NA	CASSFGDEQYF	TGCGCCAGCAGCTTCGGGGACGAGCAGTACTTC
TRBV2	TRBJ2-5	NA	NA	CASSAQLGVGLGETQYF	TGTGCCAGCAGTGCCCAACTGGGAGTGGGGTTGGGGGAGACCCAGTACTTC
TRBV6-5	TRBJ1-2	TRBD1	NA	CASSYGTVYGYTF	TGTGCCAGCAGTTACGGGACAGTCTATGGCTACACCTTC
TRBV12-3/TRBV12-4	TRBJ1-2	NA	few	CASSWGGDYGYTF	TGTGCCAGCAGTTGGGGCGGGGACTATGGCTACACCTTC
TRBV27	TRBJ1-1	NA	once	CASWALNTEAFF	TGTGCCAGCTGGGCTCTGAACACTGAAGCTTTCTTT
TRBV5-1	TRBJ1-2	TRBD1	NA	CASSLGQGPYGYTF	TGCGCCAGCAGCTTGGGACAGGGGCCTTATGGCTACACCTTC
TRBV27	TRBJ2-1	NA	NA	CASSLKRDNEQFF	TGTGCCAGCAGTTTAAAACGAGACAATGAGCAGTTCTTC
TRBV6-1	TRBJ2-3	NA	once	CASSDRADTQYF	TGTGCCAGCAGTGATAGAGCAGATACGCAGTATTTT
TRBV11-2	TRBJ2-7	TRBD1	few	CASSFSGGDRVSDQYF	TGTGCCAGCAGCTTTTCTGGTGGAGACAGGGTATCTGACCAGTACTTC
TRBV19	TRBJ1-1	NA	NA	CASSISISMNTEAFF	TGTGCCAGTAGTATCTCTATATCGATGAACACTGAAGCTTTCTTT
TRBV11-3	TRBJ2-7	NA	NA	CASSLEPGNYEQYF	TGTGCCAGCAGCTTAGAGCCAGGGAACTACGAGCAGTACTTC
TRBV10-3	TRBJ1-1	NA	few	CAISGRKMRDTEAFF	TGTGCCATCAGTGGCCGCAAGATGAGGGACACTGAAGCTTTCTTT
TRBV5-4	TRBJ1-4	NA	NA	CASSLGQVDEKLFF	TGTGCCAGCAGCTTGGGACAGGTAGATGAAAAACTGTTTTTT
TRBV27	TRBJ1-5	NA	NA	CASKLGGSNQPQHF	TGTGCCAGCAAACTCGGAGGGAGCAATCAGCCCCAGCATTTT
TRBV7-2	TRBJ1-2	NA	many	CASRTRAGVVYGYTF	TGTGCCAGCAGAACAAGAGCAGGGGTCGTCTATGGCTACACCTTC
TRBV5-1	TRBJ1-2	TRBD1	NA	CASSPLGGTVSGYTF	TGCGCCAGCAGCCCACTAGGGGGGACAGTATCGGGCTACACCTTC
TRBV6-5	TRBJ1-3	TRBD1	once	CASGDSSGNTIYF	TGTGCCAGCGGGGACAGCTCTGGAAACACCATATATTTT
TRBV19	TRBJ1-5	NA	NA	CASKVRDSNQPQHF	TGTGCCAGTAAAGTCCGGGATAGCAATCAGCCCCAGCATTTT
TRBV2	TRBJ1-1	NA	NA	CASSQGHQNTEAFF	TGTGCCAGCAGCCAGGGACACCAGAACACTGAAGCTTTCTTT
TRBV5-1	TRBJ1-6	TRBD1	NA	CASSIQGARGSYNSPLHF	TGCGCCAGCAGCATACAGGGGGCCCGGGGCTCCTATAATTCACCCCTCCACTTT
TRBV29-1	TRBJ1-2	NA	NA	CSVGGTSYGYTF	TGCAGCGTTGGGGGGACATCCTATGGCTACACCTTC
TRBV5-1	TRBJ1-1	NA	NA	CASSWTANTEAFF	TGCGCCAGCAGCTGGACAGCGAACACTGAAGCTTTCTTT
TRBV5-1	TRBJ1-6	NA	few	CASSPVGQGSSPLHF	TGCGCCAGCAGCCCCGTGGGGCAGGGGAGTTCACCCCTCCACTTT